The rows below give T cell receptor beta chains drawn from one sample of a study of brain metastases from non-small cell lung cancer. Clones were read by immunoSEQ multiplex PCR, and TCRdb kept only the in-frame ones, dropping some. The sample contains roughly 4,800 clones, around four fifths of which appear only once. Sequencing was done on a sample of tumor-adjacent normal tissue. The receptors derive from a donor at least 40 years old with non-small cell lung cancer. CDR3s include the opening cysteine and the closing phenylalanine or tryptophan. The order of the fields is J gene, clone size, CDR3 length, V gene, D gene, CDR3 protein, CDR3 DNA. A D gene is named only where the DNA matches it firmly. Clone sizes are given selectively: once, few, many, or a class where the clone is expanded.

j_call: TRBJ1-1
clone_size: NA
cdr3_length: 13
v_call: TRBV7-9
d_call: NA
cdr3_aa: CASSLGGVNEAFF
cdr3_nt: TGTGCCAGCAGCTTAGGCGGGGTAAATGAAGCTTTCTTT

j_call: TRBJ1-6
clone_size: NA
cdr3_length: 15
v_call: TRBV27
d_call: TRBD1
cdr3_aa: CASRSGQGNNSPLHF
cdr3_nt: TGTGCCAGCAGGTCGGGACAGGGGAATAATTCACCCCTCCACTTT

j_call: TRBJ2-3
clone_size: NA
cdr3_length: 20
v_call: TRBV10-3
d_call: TRBD2
cdr3_aa: CAISESRVVAGGVSTDTQYF
cdr3_nt: TGTGCCATCAGTGAGTCCCGGGTGGTAGCGGGAGGAGTTAGCACAGATACGCAGTATTTT

j_call: TRBJ1-1
clone_size: NA
cdr3_length: 14
v_call: TRBV6-2/TRBV6-3
d_call: NA
cdr3_aa: CASSYSGGNTEAFF
cdr3_nt: TGTGCCAGCAGTTACTCGGGGGGGAACACTGAAGCTTTCTTT

j_call: TRBJ2-1
clone_size: NA
cdr3_length: 12
v_call: TRBV6-4
d_call: NA
cdr3_aa: CASSSPLGEQFF
cdr3_nt: TGTGCCAGCAGTTCCCCCCTCGGGGAGCAGTTCTTC

j_call: TRBJ1-6
clone_size: NA
cdr3_length: 13
v_call: TRBV29-1
d_call: NA
cdr3_aa: CSVRLAADSPLHF
cdr3_nt: TGCAGCGTCAGACTGGCTGCGGATTCACCCCTCCACTTT

j_call: TRBJ2-7
clone_size: NA
cdr3_length: 13
v_call: TRBV7-6
d_call: TRBD1
cdr3_aa: CASSHRTGGEQYF
cdr3_nt: TGTGCCAGCAGCCACCGAACAGGGGGCGAGCAGTACTTC

j_call: TRBJ2-7
clone_size: NA
cdr3_length: 14
v_call: TRBV7-2
d_call: NA
cdr3_aa: CASSWGHSVYEQYF
cdr3_nt: TGTGCCAGCAGCTGGGGACATTCCGTCTACGAGCAGTACTTC

j_call: TRBJ2-7
clone_size: few
cdr3_length: 13
v_call: TRBV7-6
d_call: TRBD2
cdr3_aa: CASSGTSAYEQYF
cdr3_nt: TGTGCCAGCTCCGGGACTAGCGCCTACGAGCAGTACTTC

j_call: TRBJ2-3
clone_size: large
cdr3_length: 15
v_call: TRBV7-3
d_call: TRBD2
cdr3_aa: CASSSLSGSTDTQYF
cdr3_nt: TGTGCCAGCAGCTCTCTTAGCGGGAGCACAGATACGCAGTATTTT

j_call: TRBJ2-7
clone_size: once
cdr3_length: 11
v_call: TRBV28
d_call: NA
cdr3_aa: CASSLYYEQYF
cdr3_nt: TGTGCCAGCAGTTTATACTACGAGCAGTACTTC

j_call: TRBJ2-7
clone_size: NA
cdr3_length: 14
v_call: TRBV6-1
d_call: TRBD1
cdr3_aa: CASSDPGQPYEQYF
cdr3_nt: TGTGCCAGCAGTGACCCGGGACAGCCCTACGAGCAGTACTTC

j_call: TRBJ1-3
clone_size: NA
cdr3_length: 15
v_call: TRBV19
d_call: NA
cdr3_aa: CASSFNSVPRNTIYF
cdr3_nt: TGTGCCAGTAGTTTCAACAGCGTTCCAAGAAACACCATATATTTT

j_call: TRBJ2-3
clone_size: NA
cdr3_length: 18
v_call: TRBV7-2
d_call: NA
cdr3_aa: CASSFYPWGGPSTDTQYF
cdr3_nt: TGTGCCAGCAGCTTTTACCCCTGGGGGGGGCCGAGCACAGATACGCAGTATTTT

j_call: TRBJ2-1
clone_size: once
cdr3_length: 15
v_call: TRBV14
d_call: TRBD2
cdr3_aa: CASSHGLAGYNEQFF
cdr3_nt: TGTGCCAGCAGCCATGGACTAGCGGGGTACAATGAGCAGTTCTTC

j_call: TRBJ2-1
clone_size: NA
cdr3_length: 17
v_call: TRBV12-5
d_call: TRBD2
cdr3_aa: CASGLVLAGLSYNEQFF
cdr3_nt: TGTGCTAGTGGTTTGGTACTAGCGGGCCTCTCCTACAATGAGCAGTTCTTC

j_call: TRBJ2-5
clone_size: NA
cdr3_length: 14
v_call: TRBV4-3
d_call: NA
cdr3_aa: CASSQDPRRETQYF
cdr3_nt: TGCGCCAGCAGCCAAGATCCCAGGCGGGAAACCCAGTACTTC

j_call: TRBJ2-3
clone_size: once
cdr3_length: 14
v_call: TRBV27
d_call: NA
cdr3_aa: CASSFRTTTDTQYF
cdr3_nt: TGTGCCAGCAGTTTCCGGACCACCACAGATACGCAGTATTTT

j_call: TRBJ1-1
clone_size: NA
cdr3_length: 12
v_call: TRBV7-9
d_call: NA
cdr3_aa: CASSLISTEAFF
cdr3_nt: TGTGCCAGCAGCCTGATATCCACTGAAGCTTTCTTT

j_call: TRBJ1-6
clone_size: NA
cdr3_length: 17
v_call: TRBV25-1
d_call: NA
cdr3_aa: CASSGVREGGINSPLHF
cdr3_nt: TGTGCCAGCAGTGGGGTTAGGGAGGGCGGAATTAATTCACCCCTCCACTTT

j_call: TRBJ2-1
clone_size: NA
cdr3_length: 14
v_call: TRBV5-4
d_call: NA
cdr3_aa: CASSPLGREGEQFF
cdr3_nt: TGTGCCAGCAGCCCCTTAGGGCGCGAAGGTGAGCAGTTCTTC

j_call: TRBJ2-4
clone_size: NA
cdr3_length: 14
v_call: TRBV21-1
d_call: NA
cdr3_aa: CASSKDIAKNIQYF
cdr3_nt: TGTGCCAGCAGCAAAGACATAGCCAAAAACATTCAGTACTTC

j_call: TRBJ1-4
clone_size: NA
cdr3_length: 14
v_call: TRBV9
d_call: NA
cdr3_aa: CASSVVANNEKLFF
cdr3_nt: TGTGCCAGCAGCGTAGTCGCCAATAATGAAAAACTGTTTTTT

j_call: TRBJ1-5
clone_size: NA
cdr3_length: 16
v_call: TRBV21-1
d_call: NA
cdr3_aa: CASSTWVRTTNQPQHF
cdr3_nt: TGTGCCAGCAGCACCTGGGTCAGGACAACAAATCAGCCCCAGCATTTT

j_call: TRBJ2-7
clone_size: NA
cdr3_length: 12
v_call: TRBV28
d_call: NA
cdr3_aa: CASSLVGGSQYF
cdr3_nt: TGTGCCAGCAGTTTGGTAGGGGGTAGCCAGTACTTC